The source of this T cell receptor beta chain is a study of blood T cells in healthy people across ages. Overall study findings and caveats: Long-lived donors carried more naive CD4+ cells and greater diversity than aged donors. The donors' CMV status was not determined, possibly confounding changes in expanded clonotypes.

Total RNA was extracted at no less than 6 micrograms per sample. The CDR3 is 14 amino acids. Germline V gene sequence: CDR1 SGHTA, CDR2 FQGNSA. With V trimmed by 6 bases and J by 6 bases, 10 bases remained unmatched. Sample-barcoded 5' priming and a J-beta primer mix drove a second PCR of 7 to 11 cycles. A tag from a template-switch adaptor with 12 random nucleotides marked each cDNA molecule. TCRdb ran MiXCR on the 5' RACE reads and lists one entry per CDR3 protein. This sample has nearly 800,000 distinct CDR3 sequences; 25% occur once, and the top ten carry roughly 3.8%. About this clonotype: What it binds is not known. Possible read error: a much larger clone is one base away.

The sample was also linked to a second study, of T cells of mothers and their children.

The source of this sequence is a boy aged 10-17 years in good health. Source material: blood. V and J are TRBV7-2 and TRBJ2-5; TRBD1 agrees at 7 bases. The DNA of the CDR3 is TGTGCCAGCAGACGGCGACAGGGTGAAAAGACCCAGTACTTC. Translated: CASRRRQGEKTQYF.